The present TCR beta chain was sequenced within a study of cytomegalovirus exposure and HLA in healthy donors. PCR primers comprised 60 Vbeta and 13 Jbeta primers. The repertoire was sequenced with immunoSEQ multiplex PCR; TCRdb's copy has only in-frame clones and lacks some. Here the sample spans about 120,000 clones, approximately 76% being singletons. Of note for this clone: At one end the junction does not follow the germline gene, possibly because of a read error. Different DNA sequences within this sample yield the same CDR3.

This CDR3 is built from 17 residues. Germline CDR1 and CDR2: SGHRS and YFSETQ. The sequence derives from a man in his 60s in good health and CMV-seropositive. The rearrangement links TRBV5-1 to TRBJ2-1, with 13 bases identical to TRBD2. The sequenced material came from PBMCs. This CDR3 reads CASSLARLAGGADEQFF. The DNA of the CDR3 is TGCGCCAGCAGCTTGGCCCGACTAGCGGGAGGAGCAGATGAACAGTTCTTC.